What follows is one T cell receptor beta chain and its context. Its matching antigen is unknown. This sample is part of a study of beta chain features in type 1 diabetes. Notes on the study in general: The study found that naive, central memory and Treg TCRB repertoires appeared more similar in patients than in healthy donors. All four CD4+ subsets from Type 1 diabetes patients carried moderately but significantly shorter TCRB CDR3s.

The CDR3 covers 14 residues. CDR1 and CDR2 (germline): SGDLS, YYNGEE. V dropped 3 bases and J dropped 8; count of bases not matched to a gene: 4. Isolated RNA was reverse transcribed in full, so expressed TCRB transcripts were sequenced. Sequencing used immunoSEQ multiplex PCR; TCRdb keeps in-frame clones, though not all of them. Here the sample spans roughly 150,000 clones, approximately 8.8% being singletons. Sampling consisted of one heparinised blood draw per donor, averaging about 116 mL. The chain uses TRBV9 and TRBJ1-4, with 10 positions matching TRBD1. This clonotype was obtained from a woman aged 25 to 45 with type 1 diabetes. Input material: central memory CD4+ T cells from blood. The chain's CDR3 is CASSGQGAGEKLFF. The CDR3 nucleotides read TGTGCCAGCAGCGGACAGGGGGCGGGAGAAAAACTGTTTTTT.